These T cell receptor beta chains were read from a single sample in a study of cytomegalovirus exposure and HLA in healthy donors. Produced via immunoSEQ multiplex PCR; TCRdb's table is partial and in-frame only. Of some 60,000 clones in the sample, 90% to 97% were seen once. Sequencing used PBMCs. Receptor source: a man aged 18 to 30 in good health and CMV-seronegative. CDR3s include the opening cysteine and the closing phenylalanine or tryptophan. The D gene is left open where the match is weak. For some rows the clone size is stated as once, few or many, or as a class when expanded; others skip it.

V gene: TRBV11-2; D gene: .; clone size: .; J gene: TRBJ2-3; CDR3 DNA: TGTGCCAGCAGCCCTGCAGGTTTCCTAAGCACAGATACGCAGTATTTT; CDR3 protein: CASSPAGFLSTDTQYF
V gene: TRBV2; D gene: .; clone size: .; J gene: TRBJ1-3; CDR3 DNA: TGTGCCAGCAACCCAGGCCGGCTCTCTGGAAACACCATATATTTT; CDR3 protein: CASNPGRLSGNTIYF
V gene: TRBV5-5; D gene: TRBD1; clone size: .; J gene: TRBJ1-2; CDR3 DNA: TGTGCCAGCAGCCAGGGACAGGTTGTCGACTATGGCTACACCTTC; CDR3 protein: CASSQGQVVDYGYTF
V gene: TRBV5-6; D gene: .; clone size: once; J gene: TRBJ1-3; CDR3 DNA: TGTGCCAGCAGCGTCCGGGTTACTGGAAACACCATATATTTT; CDR3 protein: CASSVRVTGNTIYF
V gene: TRBV6-5; D gene: TRBD1; clone size: .; J gene: TRBJ1-4; CDR3 DNA: TGTGCCAGCAGTTACGCAGACAGGGGTGAAAAACTGTTTTTT; CDR3 protein: CASSYADRGEKLFF
V gene: TRBV27; D gene: .; clone size: .; J gene: TRBJ2-7; CDR3 DNA: TGTGCCAGCAGTTTAGGCAGACGGAGCTACGAGCAGTACTTC; CDR3 protein: CASSLGRRSYEQYF
V gene: TRBV28; D gene: .; clone size: once; J gene: TRBJ1-2; CDR3 DNA: TGTGCCAGCAGCCCCAACGGGGTAGAAGGGTCTGGCTACACCTTC; CDR3 protein: CASSPNGVEGSGYTF
V gene: TRBV5-1; D gene: .; clone size: .; J gene: TRBJ1-1; CDR3 DNA: TGCGCCAGCAGCTTGCCCGGAGGTGAAGCTTTCTTT; CDR3 protein: CASSLPGGEAFF
V gene: TRBV7-2; D gene: .; clone size: .; J gene: TRBJ2-5; CDR3 DNA: TGTGCCAGCAGCGCGTCTAGCAGGGGTACGGAGACCCAGTACTTC; CDR3 protein: CASSASSRGTETQYF
V gene: TRBV10-3; D gene: .; clone size: .; J gene: TRBJ2-2; CDR3 DNA: TGTGCCATCAGTGAGTCGATATCAGGGGTAGTGGCCGGGGAGCTGTTTTTT; CDR3 protein: CAISESISGVVAGELFF
V gene: TRBV4-2; D gene: TRBD2; clone size: once; J gene: TRBJ2-7; CDR3 DNA: TGTGCCAGCAGCCAAGAATCTTCGGGAGGGGAGCAGTACTTC; CDR3 protein: CASSQESSGGEQYF
V gene: TRBV30; D gene: .; clone size: .; J gene: TRBJ1-2; CDR3 DNA: TGTGCCTGGGGACTTGGAGGGGCGTGGAGTGGTGGCTACACCTTC; CDR3 protein: CAWGLGGAWSGGYTF
V gene: TRBV4-3; D gene: TRBD2; clone size: .; J gene: TRBJ2-7; CDR3 DNA: TGCGCCAGCAGCCAAACGACTAGCGGGAGCTCCTACGAGCAGTACTTC; CDR3 protein: CASSQTTSGSSYEQYF
V gene: TRBV6-5; D gene: .; clone size: .; J gene: TRBJ2-5; CDR3 DNA: TGTGCCAGCGGTGGCCGCTCACGGGCCCAGTACTTC; CDR3 protein: CASGGRSRAQYF
V gene: TRBV4-1; D gene: TRBD2; clone size: .; J gene: TRBJ2-2; CDR3 DNA: TGCGCCAGCAGCCAAAAGGGACTAGCGGGAGGGGGACCCGGGGAGCTGTTTTTT; CDR3 protein: CASSQKGLAGGGPGELFF
V gene: TRBV25-1; D gene: .; clone size: .; J gene: TRBJ2-3; CDR3 DNA: TGTGCCAGCAGTGTCGACCGGGACATAAGCACAGATACGCAGTATTTT; CDR3 protein: CASSVDRDISTDTQYF
V gene: TRBV28; D gene: TRBD1; clone size: .; J gene: TRBJ1-5; CDR3 DNA: TGTGCCAGCAGTTTGTCCAGGGGGAGCAATCAGCCCCAGCATTTT; CDR3 protein: CASSLSRGSNQPQHF
V gene: TRBV18; D gene: .; clone size: .; J gene: TRBJ2-5; CDR3 DNA: TGTGCCAGCTCTGGCGGGACAACTCCGGGAGGGACCCAGTACTTC; CDR3 protein: CASSGGTTPGGTQYF
V gene: TRBV28; D gene: .; clone size: .; J gene: TRBJ2-1; CDR3 DNA: TGTGCCAGCAGCTTAGGGAGCTCCTACAATGAGCAGTTCTTC; CDR3 protein: CASSLGSSYNEQFF
V gene: TRBV28; D gene: TRBD1; clone size: .; J gene: TRBJ2-2; CDR3 DNA: TGTGCCAGCAGTATAACAGGGGCGGGCGGGGAGCTGTTTTTT; CDR3 protein: CASSITGAGGELFF
V gene: TRBV4-2; D gene: TRBD2; clone size: .; J gene: TRBJ2-5; CDR3 DNA: TGTGCCAGCAGCCAAGAGAGCGGGAAACAAGAGACCCAGTACTTC; CDR3 protein: CASSQESGKQETQYF
V gene: TRBV5-1; D gene: .; clone size: .; J gene: TRBJ2-3; CDR3 DNA: TGCGCCAGCAGCTTGGTTGGGGGCGGGTCCGCGACAGATACGCAGTATTTT; CDR3 protein: CASSLVGGGSATDTQYF